This TCR beta chain derives from a study of T cell changes during pregnancy in multiple sclerosis (dated by TCRdb to the late 2010s). Context from the whole study: The study examined how the T cell repertoire changed over the course of pregnancy in women with multiple sclerosis.

As to this clone: The target of this receptor is not known. No base qualities exist here, and no much larger clone lies one base off it.

The library relied on the immunoSEQ multiplex PCR assay. TCRdb obtained this table from immuneACCESS and retained in-frame rearrangements with V and J assigned. These tables miss some clones; where compared with another copy, unresolved V genes account for less than half of the shortfall, and the remainder is unexplained. Across this sample there are about 39,000 clones, with about nine tenths seen only once. The ten biggest clones cover around 0.5% of the sample. For CDR1 and CDR2, the germline V gene (reference sequence) lists LNHDA and SQIVND. After removal of 6 bases from V and 1 base from J, the junction retains 8 bases not matched to a gene. The CDR3 sequence holds 15 residues, the cysteine and phenylalanine included. Just the 45-base CDR3 DNA is kept, in frame starting at base 1.

The sequence was obtained from a female donor in good health, enrolled as a control in a pregnancy study. The sequenced sample was CD4+ T cells from peripheral blood mononuclear cells, obtained in the first trimester of pregnancy. In this chain, TRBV19 is recombined with TRBJ2-5, with 7 bases in between that match TRBD2. The sequenced DNA is TGTGCCAGTAGGAGGGCGGGGGTTTCCCAAGAGACCCAGTACTTC. Its protein is CASRRAGVSQETQYF.